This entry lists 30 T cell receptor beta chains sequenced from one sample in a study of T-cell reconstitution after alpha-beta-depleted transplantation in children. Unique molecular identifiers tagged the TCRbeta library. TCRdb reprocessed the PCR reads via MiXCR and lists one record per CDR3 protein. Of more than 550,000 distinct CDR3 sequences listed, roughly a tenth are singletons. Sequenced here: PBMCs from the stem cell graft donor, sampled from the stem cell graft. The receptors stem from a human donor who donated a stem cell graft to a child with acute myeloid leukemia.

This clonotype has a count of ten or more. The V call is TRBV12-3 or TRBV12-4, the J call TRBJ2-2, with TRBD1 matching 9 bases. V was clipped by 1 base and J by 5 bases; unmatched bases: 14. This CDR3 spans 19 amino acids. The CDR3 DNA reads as TGTGCCAGCAGTTTAGGGATTGCCGGACAGGGGTTTAAAACCGGGGAGCTGTTTTTT. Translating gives CASSLGIAGQGFKTGELFF.

Written as DNA, the CDR3 is TGTGCCATCAGCAGGGGAAGCTCCTACGAGCAGTACTTC. It yields the protein CAISRGSSYEQYF. The chain combines TRBV10-3 with TRBJ2-7; D is perhaps TRBD1 (6 bases). Trimming stripped 6 bases from V and 0 bases from J, with 9 bases between. CDR1 is ENHRY and CDR2 is SYGVKD in the germline V gene. The CDR3 consists of 13 residues.

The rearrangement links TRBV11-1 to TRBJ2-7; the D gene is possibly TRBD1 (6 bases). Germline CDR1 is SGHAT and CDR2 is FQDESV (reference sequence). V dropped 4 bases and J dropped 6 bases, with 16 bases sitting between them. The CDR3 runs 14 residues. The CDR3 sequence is CASSYQGQSGEQYF. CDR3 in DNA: TGTGCCAGCAGCTATCAAGGACAGAGCGGCGAGCAGTACTTC.

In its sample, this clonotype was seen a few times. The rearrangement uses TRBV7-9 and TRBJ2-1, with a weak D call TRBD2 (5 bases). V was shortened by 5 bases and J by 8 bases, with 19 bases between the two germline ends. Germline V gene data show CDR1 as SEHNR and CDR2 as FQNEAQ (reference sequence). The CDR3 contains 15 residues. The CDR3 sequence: CASSQGLGLIYEQFF. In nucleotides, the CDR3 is TGTGCCAGCAGCCAAGGACTCGGCCTAATTTATGAGCAGTTCTTC. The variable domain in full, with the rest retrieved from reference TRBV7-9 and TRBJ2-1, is DTGVSQNPRHKITKRGQNVTFRCDPISEHNRLYWYRQTLGQGPEFLTYFQNEAQLEKSRLLSDRFSAERPKGSFSTLEIQRTEQGDSAMYLCASSQGLGLIYEQFFGPGTRLTVL.

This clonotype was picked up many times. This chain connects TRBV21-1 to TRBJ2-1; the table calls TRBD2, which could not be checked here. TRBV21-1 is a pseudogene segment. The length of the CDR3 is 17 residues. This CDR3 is CASSKRALARPTNEQFF. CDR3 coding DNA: TGTGCCAGCAGCAAAAGAGCACTAGCGAGACCCACGAATGAGCAGTTCTTC.

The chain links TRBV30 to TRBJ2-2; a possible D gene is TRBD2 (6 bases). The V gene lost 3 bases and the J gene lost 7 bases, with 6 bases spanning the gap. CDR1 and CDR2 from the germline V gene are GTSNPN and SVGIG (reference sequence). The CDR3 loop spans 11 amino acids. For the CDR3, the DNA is TGTGCCTGGAGGGGGGGCGGGGAGCTGTTTTTT. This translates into CAWRGGGELFF.

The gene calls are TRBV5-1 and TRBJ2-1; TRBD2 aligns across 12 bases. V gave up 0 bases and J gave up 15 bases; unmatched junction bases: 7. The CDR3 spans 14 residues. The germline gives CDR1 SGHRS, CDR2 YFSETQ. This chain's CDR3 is CASSLESSGRARFF. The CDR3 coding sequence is TGCGCCAGCAGCTTGGAATCTAGCGGGAGGGCCCGGTTCTTC.

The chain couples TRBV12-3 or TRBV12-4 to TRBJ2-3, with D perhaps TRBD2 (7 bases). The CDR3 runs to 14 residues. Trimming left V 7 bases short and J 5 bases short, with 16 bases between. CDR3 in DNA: TGTGCCAGCACCCCGAAGGGGGAGGGAGATACGCAGTATTTT. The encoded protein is CASTPKGEGDTQYF.

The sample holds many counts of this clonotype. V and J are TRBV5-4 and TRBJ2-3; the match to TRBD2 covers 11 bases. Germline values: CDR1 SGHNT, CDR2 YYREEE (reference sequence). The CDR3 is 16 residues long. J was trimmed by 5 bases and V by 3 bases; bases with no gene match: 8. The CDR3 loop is CASSSLTSGTVDTQYF. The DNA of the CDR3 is TGTGCCAGCAGCTCATTGACTAGCGGGACGGTAGATACGCAGTATTTT.

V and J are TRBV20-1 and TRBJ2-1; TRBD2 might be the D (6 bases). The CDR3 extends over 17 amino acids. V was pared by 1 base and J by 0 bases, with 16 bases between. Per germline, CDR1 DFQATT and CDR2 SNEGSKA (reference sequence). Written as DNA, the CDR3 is TGCAGTGCTAGAGGCTATCTAGCGTCGATCTCCTACAATGAGCAGTTCTTC. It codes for CSARGYLASISYNEQFF.

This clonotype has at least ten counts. This CDR3 is CASSPRGGLVDNEQFF. CDR3 DNA sequence: TGTGCCAGCAGCCCCCGAGGGGGGCTGGTTGACAATGAGCAGTTCTTC. The gene calls are TRBV5-4 and TRBJ2-1; perhaps D is TRBD1 or TRBD2 (6 bases each). Between the trimmed V and J ends, which lost 4 bases and 5 bases, there was a span of 19 bases. The germline CDR1 and CDR2 sequences are SGHNT and YYREEE (reference sequence). The CDR3 spans 16 residues.

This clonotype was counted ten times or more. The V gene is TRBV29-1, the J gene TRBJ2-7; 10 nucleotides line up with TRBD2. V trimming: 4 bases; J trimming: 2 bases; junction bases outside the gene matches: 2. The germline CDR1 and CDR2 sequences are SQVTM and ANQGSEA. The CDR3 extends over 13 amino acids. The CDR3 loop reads CSVGLAGAYEQYF. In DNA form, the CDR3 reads TGCAGCGTTGGTCTAGCGGGGGCCTACGAGCAGTACTTC.

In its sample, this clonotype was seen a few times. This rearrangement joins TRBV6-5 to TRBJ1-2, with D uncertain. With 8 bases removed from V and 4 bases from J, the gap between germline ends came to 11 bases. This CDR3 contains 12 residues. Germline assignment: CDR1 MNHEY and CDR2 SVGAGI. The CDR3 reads CASVGPSYGYTF. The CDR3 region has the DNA TGTGCCAGCGTAGGACCATCCTATGGCTACACCTTC.

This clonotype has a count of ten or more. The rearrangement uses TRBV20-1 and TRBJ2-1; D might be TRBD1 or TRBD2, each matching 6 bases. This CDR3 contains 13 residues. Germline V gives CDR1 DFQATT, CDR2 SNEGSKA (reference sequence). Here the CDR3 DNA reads TGCAGCGGTCGCGGGGACACCTACAATGAGCAGTTCTTC. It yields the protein CSGRGDTYNEQFF.

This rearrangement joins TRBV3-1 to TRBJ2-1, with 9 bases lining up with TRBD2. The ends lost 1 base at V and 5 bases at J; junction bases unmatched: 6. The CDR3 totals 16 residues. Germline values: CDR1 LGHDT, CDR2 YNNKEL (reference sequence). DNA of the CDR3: TGTGCCAGCAGCCAAGTGCCTTCTAGCGGGAACAATGAGCAGTTCTTC. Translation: CASSQVPSSGNNEQFF.

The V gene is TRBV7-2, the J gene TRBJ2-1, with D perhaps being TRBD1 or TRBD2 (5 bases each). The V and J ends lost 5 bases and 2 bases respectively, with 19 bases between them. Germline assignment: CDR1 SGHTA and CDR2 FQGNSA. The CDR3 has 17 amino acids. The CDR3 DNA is TGTGCCAGCAGCGTCGCCGGGGCCGGGGCAGCCTACAATGAGCAGTTCTTC. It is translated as CASSVAGAGAAYNEQFF.

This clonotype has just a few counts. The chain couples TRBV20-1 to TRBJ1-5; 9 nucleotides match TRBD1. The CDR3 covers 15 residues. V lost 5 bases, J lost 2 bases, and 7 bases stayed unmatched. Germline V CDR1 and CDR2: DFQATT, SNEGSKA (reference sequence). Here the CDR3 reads CSARPGQGGNQPQHF. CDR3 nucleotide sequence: TGCAGTGCTCGACCGGGACAGGGAGGCAATCAGCCCCAGCATTTT.

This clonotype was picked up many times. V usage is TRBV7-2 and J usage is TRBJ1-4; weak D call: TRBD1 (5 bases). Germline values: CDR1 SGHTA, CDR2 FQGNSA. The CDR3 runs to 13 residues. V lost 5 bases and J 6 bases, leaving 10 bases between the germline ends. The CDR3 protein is CASSRGQDEKLFF. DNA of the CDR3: TGTGCCAGCAGCCGCGGACAAGATGAAAAACTGTTTTTT.

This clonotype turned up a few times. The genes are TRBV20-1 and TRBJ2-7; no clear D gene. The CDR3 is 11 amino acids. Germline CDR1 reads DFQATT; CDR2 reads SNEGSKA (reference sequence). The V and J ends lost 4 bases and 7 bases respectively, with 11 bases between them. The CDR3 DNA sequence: TGCAGTGCTACCGCGGATTGGGAGCAGTACTTC. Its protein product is CSATADWEQYF.

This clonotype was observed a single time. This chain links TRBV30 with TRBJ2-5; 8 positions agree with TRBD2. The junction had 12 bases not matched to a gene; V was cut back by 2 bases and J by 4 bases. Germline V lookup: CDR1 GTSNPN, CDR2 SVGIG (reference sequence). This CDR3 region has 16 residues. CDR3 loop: CAWSLASGLIRETQYF. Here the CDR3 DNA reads TGTGCCTGGAGTTTGGCTAGCGGGCTCATTCGAGAGACCCAGTACTTC.

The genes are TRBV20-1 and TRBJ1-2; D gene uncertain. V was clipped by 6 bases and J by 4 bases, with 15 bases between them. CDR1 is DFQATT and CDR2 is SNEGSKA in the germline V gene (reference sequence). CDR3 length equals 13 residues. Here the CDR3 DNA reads TGCAGTGCACAGAGCCCATTGGGCTATGGCTACACCTTC. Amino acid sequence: CSAQSPLGYGYTF.

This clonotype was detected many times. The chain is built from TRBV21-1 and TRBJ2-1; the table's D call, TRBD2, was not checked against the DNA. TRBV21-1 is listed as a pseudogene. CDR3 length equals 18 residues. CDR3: CASSKKGTSGSQRNEQFF. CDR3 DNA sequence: TGTGCCAGCAGCAAAAAGGGGACTAGCGGGAGTCAGCGAAATGAGCAGTTCTTC.

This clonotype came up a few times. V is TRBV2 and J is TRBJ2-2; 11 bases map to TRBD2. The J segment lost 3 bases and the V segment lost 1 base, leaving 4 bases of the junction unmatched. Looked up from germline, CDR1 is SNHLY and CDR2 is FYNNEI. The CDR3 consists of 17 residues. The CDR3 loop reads CASSEVASGRYTGELFF. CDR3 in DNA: TGTGCCAGCAGTGAAGTGGCTAGCGGGAGGTACACCGGGGAGCTGTTTTTT.

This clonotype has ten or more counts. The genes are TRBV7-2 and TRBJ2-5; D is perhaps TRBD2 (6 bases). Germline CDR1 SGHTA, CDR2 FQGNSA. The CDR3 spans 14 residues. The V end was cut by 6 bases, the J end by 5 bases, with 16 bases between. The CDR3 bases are TGTGCCAGCAGTCGGGCCAAGGAGGGCGAGACCCAGTACTTC. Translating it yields CASSRAKEGETQYF.

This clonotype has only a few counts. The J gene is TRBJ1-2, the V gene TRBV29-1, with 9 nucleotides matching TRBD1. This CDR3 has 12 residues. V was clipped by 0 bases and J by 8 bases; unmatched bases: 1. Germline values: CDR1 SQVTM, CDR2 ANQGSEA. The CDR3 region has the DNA TGCAGCGTTGAAGAGGGACAGGGCGGCTACACCTTC. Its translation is CSVEEGQGGYTF.

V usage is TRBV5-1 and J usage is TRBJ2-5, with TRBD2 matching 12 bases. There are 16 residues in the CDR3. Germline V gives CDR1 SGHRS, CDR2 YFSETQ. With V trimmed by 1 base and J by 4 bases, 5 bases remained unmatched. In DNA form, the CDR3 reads TGCGCCAGCAGCTTGAAACTAGCGGGAGGCACAGAGACCCAGTACTTC. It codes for CASSLKLAGGTETQYF. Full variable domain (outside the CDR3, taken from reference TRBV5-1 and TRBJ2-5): KAGVTQTPRYLIKTRGQQVTLSCSPISGHRSVSWYQQTPGQGLQFLFEYFSETQRNKGNFPGRFSGRQFSNSRSEMNVSTLELGDSALYLCASSLKLAGGTETQYFGPGTRLLVL.

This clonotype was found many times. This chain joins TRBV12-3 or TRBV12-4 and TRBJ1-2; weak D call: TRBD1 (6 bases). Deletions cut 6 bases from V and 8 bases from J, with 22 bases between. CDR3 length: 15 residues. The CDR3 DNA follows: TGTGCCAGCAGACCGCTGACAGGACCCAAGGAGGGCTACACCTTC. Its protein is CASRPLTGPKEGYTF.

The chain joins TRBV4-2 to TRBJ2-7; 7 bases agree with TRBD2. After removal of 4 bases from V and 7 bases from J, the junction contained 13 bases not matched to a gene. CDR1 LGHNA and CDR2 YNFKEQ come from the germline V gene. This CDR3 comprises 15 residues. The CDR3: CASSPTRREREEQYF. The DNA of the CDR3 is TGTGCCAGCAGCCCCACTCGGCGGGAGAGGGAAGAGCAGTACTTC.

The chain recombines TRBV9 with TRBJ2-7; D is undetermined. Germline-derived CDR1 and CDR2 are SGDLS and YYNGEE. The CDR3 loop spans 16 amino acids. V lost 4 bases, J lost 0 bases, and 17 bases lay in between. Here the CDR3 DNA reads TGTGCCAGCAGCCGCTCGGAGCCGGTGCCCTCCTACGAGCAGTACTTC. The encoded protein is CASSRSEPVPSYEQYF.

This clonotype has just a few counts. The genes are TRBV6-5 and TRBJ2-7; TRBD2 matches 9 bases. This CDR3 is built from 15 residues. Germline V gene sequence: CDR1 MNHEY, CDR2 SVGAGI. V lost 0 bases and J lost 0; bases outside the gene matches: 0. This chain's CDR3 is CASSYSREGSYEQYF. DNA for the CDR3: TGTGCCAGCAGTTACTCGCGGGAGGGCTCCTACGAGCAGTACTTC.